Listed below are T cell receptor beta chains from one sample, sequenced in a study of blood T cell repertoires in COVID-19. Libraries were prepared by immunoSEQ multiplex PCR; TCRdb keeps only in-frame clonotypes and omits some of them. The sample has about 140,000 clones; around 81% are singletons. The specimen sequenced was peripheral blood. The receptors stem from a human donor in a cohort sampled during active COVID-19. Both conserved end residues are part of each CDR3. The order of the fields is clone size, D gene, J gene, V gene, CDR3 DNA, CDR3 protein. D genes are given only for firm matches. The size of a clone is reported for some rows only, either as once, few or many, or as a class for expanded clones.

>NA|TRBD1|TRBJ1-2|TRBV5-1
TGCGCCAGCAGCTTGCCGGGGACAGGGGCCTATGGCTACACCTTC
CASSLPGTGAYGYTF
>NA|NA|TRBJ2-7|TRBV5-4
TGTGCCAGCAGCCAGGACAAGAGCTCCTACGAGCAGTACTTC
CASSQDKSSYEQYF
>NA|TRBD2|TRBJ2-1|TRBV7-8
TGTGCCAGCAGCTTGGGCGGGGGATCTAGCGGGAGCAGGGTCCCACTGATCTTC
CASSLGGGSSGSRVPLIF
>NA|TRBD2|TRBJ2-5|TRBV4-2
TGTGCCAGCAGCCAAGATCCCAGCGGGAGTTCGGAGACCCAGTACTTC
CASSQDPSGSSETQYF
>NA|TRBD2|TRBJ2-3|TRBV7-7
TGTGCCAGCAGCTTAGGGATAGCGGGAGGCACAGATACGCAGTATTTT
CASSLGIAGGTDTQYF
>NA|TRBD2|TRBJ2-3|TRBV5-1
TGCGCCAGCAGCTTGGCCAAAGGACTAGCGGCCCACACAGATACGCAGTATTTT
CASSLAKGLAAHTDTQYF
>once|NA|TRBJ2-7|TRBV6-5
TGTGCCAGCAGTTATGGGGGCCCTTCGACTTACGAGCAGTACTTC
CASSYGGPSTYEQYF
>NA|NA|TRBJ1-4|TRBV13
TGTGCCAGCAGCTTGAGGCCGAATGAAAAACTGTTTTTT
CASSLRPNEKLFF
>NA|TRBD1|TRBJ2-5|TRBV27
TGTGCCAGCAGTTTAATCGGGACAGGCCAAGAGACCCAGTACTTC
CASSLIGTGQETQYF
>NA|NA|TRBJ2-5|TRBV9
TGTGCCAGCAGCGTAGATAGATCGGAGACCCAGTACTTC
CASSVDRSETQYF
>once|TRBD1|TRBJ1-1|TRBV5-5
TGTGCCAGCAGCTGGGGACAGAGTAACACTGAAGCTTTCTTT
CASSWGQSNTEAFF
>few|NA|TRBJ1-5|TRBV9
TGTGCCAGCAGCGTAGGGGACATCAATCAGCCCCAGCATTTT
CASSVGDINQPQHF
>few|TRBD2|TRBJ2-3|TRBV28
TGTGCCAGCAGTTTTTCTAGCGGGAGTGGTACAGATACGCAGTATTTT
CASSFSSGSGTDTQYF
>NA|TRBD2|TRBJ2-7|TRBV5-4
TGTGCCAGCAGCTTGGAGGGCGGGAGTCGACGCGAGCAGTACTTC
CASSLEGGSRREQYF
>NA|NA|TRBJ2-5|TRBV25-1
TGTGCCAGCAGCGCCCCAGGGTTAGAGACCCAGTACTTC
CASSAPGLETQYF
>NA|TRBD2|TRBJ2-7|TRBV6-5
TGTGCCAGCAGAATAGCGGGAAGGTTCTACGAGCAGTACTTC
CASRIAGRFYEQYF
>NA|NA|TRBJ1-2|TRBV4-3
TGCGCCAGCAGCCAAGAGATCACAGGGACTAACTATGGCTACACCTTC
CASSQEITGTNYGYTF
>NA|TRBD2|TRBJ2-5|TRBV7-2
TGTGCCAGCAGCCCCGGACTAGCGGGAGGGTGGGGGGAGACCCAGTACTTC
CASSPGLAGGWGETQYF
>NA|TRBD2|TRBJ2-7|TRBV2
TGTGCCAGCAGCGGTAGCGGGACGTGGTACGAGCAGTACTTC
CASSGSGTWYEQYF